Listed below are T cell receptor beta chains from one sample, sequenced in a study of control samples from healthy donors and cancer patients. Using immunoSEQ multiplex PCR, the repertoire was profiled, and TCRdb retains in-frame clones only, with some absent. The table has about 59,000 clones, roughly 90% seen once. Sequences were obtained from PBMCs. Receptors were obtained from a man aged 40-49 years with colorectal cancer. Both conserved end residues are part of each CDR3. A D gene is named only where the DNA matches it firmly. For some rows the clone size is stated as once, few or many, or as a class when expanded; others skip it.

clone_size	j_call	d_call	v_call	cdr3_length	cdr3_aa	cdr3_nt
-	TRBJ1-1	-	TRBV5-6	13	CASSLNRVPEAFF	TGTGCCAGCAGCTTGAACAGGGTACCTGAAGCTTTCTTT
once	TRBJ2-2	-	TRBV20-1	11	CSASAAGELFF	TGCAGTGCTAGTGCCGCCGGGGAGCTGTTTTTT
-	TRBJ2-3	TRBD2	TRBV9	15	CASSERGRTADTQYF	TGTGCCAGCAGCGAGCGGGGGCGGACGGCAGATACGCAGTATTTT
-	TRBJ2-7	-	TRBV3-1/TRBV3-2	13	CASSQGATYEQYF	TGTGCCAGCAGCCAAGGGGCCACCTACGAGCAGTACTTC
-	TRBJ1-4	TRBD1	TRBV5-6	16	CASSLRTGRDNEKLFF	TGTGCCAGCAGCTTGAGGACAGGGAGAGATAATGAAAAACTGTTTTTT
-	TRBJ2-7	-	TRBV5-1	14	CASKRDTSPYEQYF	TGCGCCAGCAAACGGGACACCAGCCCCTACGAGCAGTACTTC
-	TRBJ1-1	TRBD1	TRBV2	14	CASSGQGTGTEAFF	TGTGCCAGCAGTGGACAGGGGACGGGCACTGAAGCTTTCTTT
-	TRBJ2-1	TRBD2	TRBV20-1	14	CSASGLAEFNEQFF	TGCAGTGCTAGTGGACTAGCGGAATTCAATGAGCAGTTCTTC
once	TRBJ1-1	-	TRBV30	13	CAWVLPGYTEAFF	TGTGCCTGGGTGCTTCCGGGGTACACTGAAGCTTTCTTT
-	TRBJ1-3	TRBD1	TRBV9	16	CASSVGTGDPGNTIYF	TGTGCCAGCAGCGTCGGGACAGGGGATCCTGGAAACACCATATATTTT
-	TRBJ2-3	TRBD1	TRBV5-1	13	CASSEQGTDTQYF	TGCGCCAGCAGCGAACAGGGGACAGATACGCAGTATTTT
-	TRBJ2-2	-	TRBV5-4	15	CASSPPSMNTGELFF	TGTGCCAGCAGCCCCCCGTCTATGAACACCGGGGAGCTGTTTTTT
-	TRBJ1-1	TRBD1	TRBV5-6	16	CASSWGQGMMYTEAFF	TGTGCCAGCAGCTGGGGACAGGGTATGATGTACACTGAAGCTTTCTTT
-	TRBJ1-2	-	TRBV12-3/TRBV12-4	12	CASSLRAGGYTF	TGTGCCAGCAGTTTACGGGCTGGTGGCTACACCTTC
-	TRBJ2-4	-	TRBV10-2	14	CASRPGGGSSIQYF	TGCGCCAGCAGACCCGGCGGGGGCTCGAGCATTCAGTACTTC
-	TRBJ1-1	-	TRBV18	13	CASSVERLTEAFF	TGTGCCAGCTCAGTAGAAAGACTCACTGAAGCTTTCTTT
-	TRBJ1-1	-	TRBV4-3	13	CASSRNQNTEAFF	TGCGCCAGCAGCCGAAATCAGAACACTGAAGCTTTCTTT
-	TRBJ1-1	-	TRBV5-1	15	CASSLVPGMNTEAFF	TGCGCCAGCAGCTTAGTCCCCGGGATGAACACTGAAGCTTTCTTT
-	TRBJ2-7	-	TRBV5-6	13	CASSSGTRARQYF	TGTGCCAGCAGCTCGGGCACTAGAGCGAGGCAGTACTTC
few	TRBJ2-2	-	TRBV18	15	CASSPRQESTGELFF	TGTGCCAGCTCACCACGACAGGAGAGCACCGGGGAGCTGTTTTTT
few	TRBJ2-2	-	TRBV19	15	CASSMSDGNTGELFF	TGTGCCAGTAGTATGAGCGACGGGAACACCGGGGAGCTGTTTTTT
-	TRBJ2-5	TRBD2	TRBV11-2	15	CASSYSGGASETQYF	TGTGCCAGCAGCTATAGCGGGGGGGCCTCAGAGACCCAGTACTTC
-	TRBJ2-7	-	TRBV5-1	15	CASSLEGGTTYEQYF	TGCGCCAGCAGCTTGGAGGGGGGGACAACCTACGAGCAGTACTTC
-	TRBJ2-7	-	TRBV5-6	14	CASSSGLLSDEQYF	TGTGCCAGCAGCTCGGGACTTCTTTCCGACGAGCAGTACTTC
-	TRBJ1-1	-	TRBV3-1/TRBV3-2	14	CASSIRAGGTEAFF	TGTGCCAGCAGCATTCGAGCTGGTGGCACTGAAGCTTTCTTT
-	TRBJ1-2	-	TRBV4-3	15	CASSQDIGSPQGYTF	TGCGCCAGCAGCCAAGATATAGGGAGCCCGCAGGGCTACACCTTC
-	TRBJ1-5	-	TRBV29-1	14	CSVAERGPNQPQHF	TGCAGCGTGGCCGAACGGGGCCCCAATCAGCCCCAGCATTTT
-	TRBJ1-5	-	TRBV6-6	12	CASSDSNQPQHF	TGTGCCAGCAGTGACAGCAATCAGCCCCAGCATTTT
-	TRBJ1-2	-	TRBV3-1/TRBV3-2	15	CASSQDNRGAGGYTF	TGTGCCAGCAGCCAAGATAACCGGGGGGCAGGTGGCTACACCTTC
-	TRBJ2-3	-	TRBV7-9	13	CASSLQGTDTQYF	TGTGCCAGCAGCTTACAAGGCACAGATACGCAGTATTTT
-	TRBJ2-5	-	TRBV19	16	CASSMGQKGQQETQYF	TGTGCCAGTAGTATGGGCCAGAAAGGCCAACAAGAGACCCAGTACTTC
-	TRBJ1-1	-	TRBV29-1	13	CSVDTTRNTEAFF	TGCAGCGTTGATACCACCAGGAACACTGAAGCTTTCTTT
-	TRBJ2-5	TRBD1	TRBV25-1	15	CASSGDRAYQETQYF	TGTGCCAGCAGTGGAGACAGGGCGTACCAAGAGACCCAGTACTTC
-	TRBJ1-1	TRBD1	TRBV5-4	14	CASSADRGLTEAFF	TGTGCCAGCAGCGCGGACAGGGGACTCACTGAAGCTTTCTTT
-	TRBJ2-7	TRBD1	TRBV27	14	CASGPGTGGYEQYF	TGTGCCAGTGGGCCGGGGACAGGGGGCTACGAGCAGTACTTC
-	TRBJ1-1	-	TRBV6-5	14	CASSYGVPNTEAFF	TGTGCCAGCAGTTACGGGGTCCCGAACACTGAAGCTTTCTTT
-	TRBJ2-5	-	TRBV6-2/TRBV6-3	14	CASSYTGARETQYF	TGTGCCAGCAGTTACACGGGGGCGAGGGAGACCCAGTACTTC
-	TRBJ1-1	TRBD1	TRBV18	14	CASSSTGVNTEAFF	TGTGCCAGCTCATCGACAGGGGTGAACACTGAAGCTTTCTTT
once	TRBJ2-5	TRBD1	TRBV5-6	13	CASRGTGQETQYF	TGTGCCAGCAGGGGGACAGGGCAAGAGACCCAGTACTTC
-	TRBJ1-2	-	TRBV6-5	14	CASSLSRTNYGHTF	TGTGCCAGCAGTCTCTCTAGGACAAACTATGGCCACACCTTC
-	TRBJ1-4	TRBD1	TRBV5-4	14	CASRRTGPNEKLFF	TGTGCCAGCAGAAGGACAGGTCCTAATGAAAAACTGTTTTTT
-	TRBJ2-1	-	TRBV12-3/TRBV12-4	13	CASSLGSVGEQFF	TGTGCCAGCAGTTTAGGTAGCGTTGGTGAGCAGTTCTTC
few	TRBJ2-2	TRBD1	TRBV29-1	15	CSGGTGVSNTGELFF	TGCAGCGGAGGGACAGGGGTTTCGAACACCGGGGAGCTGTTTTTT
-	TRBJ2-6	-	TRBV5-8	15	CASSTGHAGANVLTF	TGTGCCAGCAGCACGGGACATGCTGGGGCCAACGTCCTGACTTTC
-	TRBJ1-1	-	TRBV25-1	12	CASSDGVGKAFF	TGTGCCAGCAGTGATGGGGTAGGGAAAGCTTTCTTT
once	TRBJ2-7	-	TRBV5-5	14	CASNPGAGLNEQYF	TGTGCCAGTAACCCGGGGGCAGGCTTGAACGAGCAGTACTTC